This T cell receptor (beta chain) appears in the sequencing data of a study of blood T cell repertoires in COVID-19. As originally analysed: Estimation of nucleated cell counts relied on the amplification of reference gene primers. Some clones are missing from TCRdb's copy, which holds only in-frame ones; the method was immunoSEQ multiplex PCR. That table supplies the V and J calls and clone size; D and trimming were determined from the DNA. The repertoire holds roughly 250,000 clones, around 86% seen once, with roughly 2% in the top ten. Resolution of symptoms, clearance, or two negative PCRs was present in recovered Cohort 3 donors. Trimming took off 5 bases at V and 8 bases at J, with 10 bases between the two ends. Germline V lookup: CDR1 SGHTA, CDR2 FQGNSA. The CDR3 is 12 residues long.

The source of this sequence is a woman between 50 and 59 years old who had recovered from COVID-19. The sample consisted of PBMCs or T cells enriched from blood (not recorded which). The chain recombines TRBV7-2 with TRBJ2-1, with D unclear. The CDR3 bases are TGTGCCAGCAGCCGAGGCTTAGATGAGCAGTTCTTC. Translation: CASSRGLDEQFF.